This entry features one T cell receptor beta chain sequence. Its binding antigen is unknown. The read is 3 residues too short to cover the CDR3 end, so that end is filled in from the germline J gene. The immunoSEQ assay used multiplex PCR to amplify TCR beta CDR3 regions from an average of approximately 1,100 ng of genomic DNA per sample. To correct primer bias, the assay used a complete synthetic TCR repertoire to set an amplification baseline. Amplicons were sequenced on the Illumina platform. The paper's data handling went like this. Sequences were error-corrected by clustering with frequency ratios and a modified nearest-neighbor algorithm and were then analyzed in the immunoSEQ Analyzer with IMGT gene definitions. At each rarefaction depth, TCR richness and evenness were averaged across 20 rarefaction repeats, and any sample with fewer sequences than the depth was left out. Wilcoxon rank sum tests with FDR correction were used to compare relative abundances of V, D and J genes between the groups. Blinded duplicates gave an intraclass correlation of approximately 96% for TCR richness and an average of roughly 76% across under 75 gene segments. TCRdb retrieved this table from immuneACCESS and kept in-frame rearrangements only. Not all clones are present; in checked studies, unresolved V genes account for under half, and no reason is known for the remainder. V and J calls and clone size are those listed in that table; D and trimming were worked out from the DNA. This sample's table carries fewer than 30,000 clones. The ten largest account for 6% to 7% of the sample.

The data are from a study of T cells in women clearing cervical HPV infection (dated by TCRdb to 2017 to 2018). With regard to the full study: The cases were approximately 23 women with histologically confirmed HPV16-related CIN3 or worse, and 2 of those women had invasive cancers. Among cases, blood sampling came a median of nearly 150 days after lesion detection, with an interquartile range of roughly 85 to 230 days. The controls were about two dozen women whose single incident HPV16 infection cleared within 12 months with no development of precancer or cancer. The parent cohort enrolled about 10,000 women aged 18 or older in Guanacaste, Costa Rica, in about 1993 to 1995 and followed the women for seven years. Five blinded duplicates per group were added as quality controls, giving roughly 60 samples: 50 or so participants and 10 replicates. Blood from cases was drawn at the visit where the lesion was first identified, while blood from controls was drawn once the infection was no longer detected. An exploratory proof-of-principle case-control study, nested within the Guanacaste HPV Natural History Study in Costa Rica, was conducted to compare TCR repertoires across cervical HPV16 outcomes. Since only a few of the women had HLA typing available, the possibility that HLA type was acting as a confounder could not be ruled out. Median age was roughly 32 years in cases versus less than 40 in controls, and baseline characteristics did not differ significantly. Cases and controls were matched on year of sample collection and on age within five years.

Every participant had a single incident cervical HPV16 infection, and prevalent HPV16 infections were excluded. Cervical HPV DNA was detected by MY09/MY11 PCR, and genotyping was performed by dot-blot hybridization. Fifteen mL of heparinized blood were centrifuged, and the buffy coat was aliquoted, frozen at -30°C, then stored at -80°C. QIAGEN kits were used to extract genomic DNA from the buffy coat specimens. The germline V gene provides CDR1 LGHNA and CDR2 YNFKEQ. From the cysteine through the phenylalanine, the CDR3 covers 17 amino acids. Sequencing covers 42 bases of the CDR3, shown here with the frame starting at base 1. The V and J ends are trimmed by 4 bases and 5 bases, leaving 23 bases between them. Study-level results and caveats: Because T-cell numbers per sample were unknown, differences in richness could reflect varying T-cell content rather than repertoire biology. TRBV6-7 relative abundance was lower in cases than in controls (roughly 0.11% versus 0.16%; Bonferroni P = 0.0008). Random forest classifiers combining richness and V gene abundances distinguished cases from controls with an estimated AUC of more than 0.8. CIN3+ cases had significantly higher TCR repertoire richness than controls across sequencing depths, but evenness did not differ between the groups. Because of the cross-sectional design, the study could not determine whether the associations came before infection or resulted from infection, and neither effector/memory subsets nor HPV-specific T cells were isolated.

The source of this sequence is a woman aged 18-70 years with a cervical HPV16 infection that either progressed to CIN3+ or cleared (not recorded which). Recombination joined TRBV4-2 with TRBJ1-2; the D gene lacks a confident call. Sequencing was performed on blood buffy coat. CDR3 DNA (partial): TGTGCCAGCAGCCCCGAGCCCTACAGTACCGCCTCATATGGC. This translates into CASSPEPYSTASYG. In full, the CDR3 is CASSPEPYSTASYGYTF.